Following are 25 T cell receptor beta chains from one sample sequenced in a study of T-cell memory formation after mild COVID-19. TCRdb called the 5' RACE reads again in MiXCR, with one record for every CDR3 protein. The table lists roughly 560,000 distinct CDR3 sequences, around 21% of them singletons. The sample consisted of PBMCs or a T cell subset sorted from them (not recorded which). Source of these receptors: an adult woman who had mild COVID-19 (a few samples of this study predate the infection). Cell type and time point are not known.

V is TRBV5-1 and J is TRBJ1-1, with TRBD1 matching over 8 bases. CDR3 size: 15 residues. In germline, CDR1 is SGHRS, CDR2 YFSETQ. V shed 2 bases, J shed 1 base, and the junction held 4 bases outside the gene matches. CDR3 sequence (DNA): TGCGCCAGCAGCTTTCTCAGGGGGCAGAACACTGAAGCTTTCTTT. Encoded protein: CASSFLRGQNTEAFF.

The CDR3 region has the DNA TGTGCCAGCAGCTACGGGACAGTGAACACTGAAGCTTTCTTT. As protein: CASSYGTVNTEAFF. The rearrangement uses TRBV5-4 and TRBJ1-1; 7 positions agree with TRBD1. The germline CDR1 and CDR2 sequences are SGHNT and YYREEE (reference sequence). The ends lost 3 bases at V and 0 bases at J; junction bases unmatched: 2. The CDR3 contains 14 residues.

The chain couples TRBV6-1 to TRBJ2-7; D uncertain. With 1 base removed from V and 0 bases from J, the gap between germline ends came to 10 bases. The CDR3 covers 15 residues. Per the germline V gene, CDR1 is MNHNS and CDR2 is SASEGT. CDR3 coding DNA: TGTGCCAGCAGTGAAGATGCGAATAGCTCCTACGAGCAGTACTTC. Its protein is CASSEDANSSYEQYF.

J is TRBJ2-1 and V is TRBV7-9; 8 bases map to TRBD1. After removal of 5 bases from V and 4 bases from J, the junction contained 7 bases not matched to a gene. Germline assignment: CDR1 SEHNR and CDR2 FQNEAQ (reference sequence). The CDR3 loop spans 15 amino acids. CDR3 bases: TGTGCCAGCAGCCTCACCGGGACAGGATACAATGAGCAGTTCTTC. Amino acid sequence: CASSLTGTGYNEQFF. Full variable domain (missing parts from reference TRBV7-9 and TRBJ2-1): DTGVSQNPRHKITKRGQNVTFRCDPISEHNRLYWYRQTLGQGPEFLTYFQNEAQLEKSRLLSDRFSAERPKGSFSTLEIQRTEQGDSAMYLCASSLTGTGYNEQFFGPGTRLTVL.

The rearrangement uses TRBV12-3 or TRBV12-4 and TRBJ2-7; 15 nucleotides match TRBD2. V lost 5 bases to trimming and J lost 1 base; unmatched junction nucleotides: 9. The CDR3 contains 18 residues. The DNA for the CDR3 is TGTGCCAGCAGTCTACGGACTAGCGGGGGGGCCGGGTCCTACGAGCAGTACTTC. It specifies CASSLRTSGGAGSYEQYF.

J is TRBJ1-4 and V is TRBV30; D gene ambiguous. CDR3 length equals 14 residues. The V end lost 0 bases, the J end lost 5 bases, and 10 bases lay between the germline ends. CDR1 is GTSNPN, CDR2 SVGIG, per germline (reference sequence). Written as DNA, the CDR3 is TGTGCCTGGAGTGTCAGCAAGAGAAATGAAAAACTGTTTTTT. Encoded protein: CAWSVSKRNEKLFF.

This clonotype was detected a few times. A much larger clone differs from this one at a single base, so this may be a read error. The V and J genes are TRBV25-1 and TRBJ1-5; D ambiguous. The germline CDR1 and CDR2 sequences are MGHDK and SYGVNS. This CDR3 has 12 residues. V was shortened by 3 bases and J by 3 bases, with 3 bases between the two germline ends. Written as DNA, the CDR3 is TGTGCCAGCAGTGAGTTCAATCAGCCCCAGCATTTT. It specifies CASSEFNQPQHF.

The chain employs TRBV29-1 and TRBJ2-6; no definite D call. The ends were cut back, 7 bases at V and 0 bases at J, with 7 bases in the middle. In germline, CDR1 is SQVTM, CDR2 ANQGSEA. This CDR3 has 13 amino acids. Here the CDR3 reads CSGSFSGANVLTF. For the CDR3, the DNA is TGCAGCGGGAGTTTCTCTGGGGCCAACGTCCTGACTTTC.

This clonotype was found a few times. The chain combines TRBV25-1 with TRBJ2-7; tentatively, D is TRBD1 (5 bases). Trimming cost V 4 bases and J 5 bases, with 21 bases left between them. Germline CDR1 MGHDK, CDR2 SYGVNS. The CDR3 contains 16 residues. The CDR3 bases are TGTGCCAGCAGTGGGGATCAGACAGCCTCTCTCCACGAGCAGTACTTC. This gives the protein CASSGDQTASLHEQYF.

The chain combines TRBV20-1 with TRBJ2-5, with D maybe TRBD2 (6 bases). Germline assignment: CDR1 DFQATT and CDR2 SNEGSKA (reference sequence). The CDR3 is 16 residues long. The germline V and J ends were trimmed by 3 bases and 5 bases, with 22 bases remaining between them. Here the CDR3 reads CSARDLWGDSEETQYF. The CDR3 DNA reads as TGCAGTGCTAGGGACTTGTGGGGGGACTCGGAGGAGACCCAGTACTTC.

Many counts were recorded for this clonotype. In DNA, the CDR3 is TGTGCCAGCAGCGTTGGGGCAGGTCACTACGAGCAGTACTTC. Residues: CASSVGAGHYEQYF. The chain couples TRBV11-2 to TRBJ2-7; TRBD1 is a possible D gene (5 bases). CDR3 length: 14 amino acids. Trimming shortened V by 5 bases and J by 3 bases, and 14 bases separated the two germline ends. The germline V gene encodes CDR1 SGHAT and CDR2 FQNNGV.

The rearrangement links TRBV18 to TRBJ2-7; TRBD1 agrees at 7 bases. The germline CDR1 and CDR2 sequences are KGHSH and LQKENI. The CDR3 is made up of 16 amino acids. Trimming took 3 bases from V and 5 from J; bases not matched to a gene: 13. The chain's CDR3 is CASSPSRRGIGNEQYF. Written as DNA, the CDR3 is TGTGCCAGCTCACCCAGCCGCAGGGGGATCGGGAACGAGCAGTACTTC.

V is TRBV5-6 and J is TRBJ2-7; TRBD1 aligns across 7 bases. The CDR3 has 13 residues. V lost 1 base to trimming and J lost 5 bases; unmatched junction nucleotides: 3. Per germline, CDR1 SGHDT and CDR2 YYEEEE. The CDR3 nucleotides read TGTGCCAGCAGCTTGAGGCAGGGGGACGAGCAGTACTTC. Its protein product is CASSLRQGDEQYF.

This clonotype has a handful of counts. V and J are TRBV7-2 and TRBJ2-3; a possible D gene is TRBD2 (7 bases). Germline V gene lookup returns CDR1 SGHTA and CDR2 FQGNSA. V was trimmed by 5 bases and J by 6 bases, leaving 18 bases between them. This CDR3 has 15 residues. The CDR3 reads CASSPRGGGRDTQYF. The CDR3 coding sequence is TGTGCCAGCAGCCCTAGGGGGGGGGGCCGGGATACGCAGTATTTT.

This sequence joins TRBV6-6 and TRBJ2-7; D ambiguous. The CDR3 totals 13 residues. Trimming left V 6 bases short and J 4 bases short, with 13 bases between. Germline CDR1 MNHNY, CDR2 SVGAGI (reference sequence). In DNA, the CDR3 is TGTGCCAGCAGGAAAGGGCACAGATACGAGCAGTACTTC. This encodes CASRKGHRYEQYF.

This clonotype was counted many times. J is TRBJ1-2 and V is TRBV6-5; 9 bases align to TRBD1. Unmatched junction bases numbered 6, after V lost 6 bases and J lost 1 base. Germline values: CDR1 MNHEY, CDR2 SVGAGI. The CDR3 sequence is 15 residues long. CDR3 loop: CASRLDRGFNYGYTF. The CDR3 coding sequence is TGTGCCAGCAGGCTCGACAGGGGGTTTAACTATGGCTACACCTTC.

In its sample, this clonotype was seen many times. This chain links TRBV2 with TRBJ1-1, with 7 bases that match TRBD1. The CDR3 sequence is 14 residues long. V was pared by 5 bases and J by 4 bases, with 7 bases of the junction left unmatched. CDR1 SNHLY and CDR2 FYNNEI come from the germline V gene. This CDR3 is CASSLSTGSTEAFF. The CDR3 nucleotides read TGTGCCAGCAGTCTTTCGACAGGGAGCACTGAAGCTTTCTTT. The full variable domain, completed using reference TRBV2 and TRBJ1-1, is EPEVTQTPSHQVTQMGQEVILRCVPISNHLYFYWYRQILGQKVEFLVSFYNNEISEKSEIFDDQFSVERPDGSNFTLKIRSTKLEDSAMYFCASSLSTGSTEAFFGQGTRLTVV.

This clonotype was seen at least ten times. The chain carries TRBV14 and TRBJ2-1; 10 bases line up with TRBD2. The germline V gene encodes CDR1 SGHDN and CDR2 FVKESK. The V segment lost 2 bases and the J segment 7 bases; nucleotides outside the gene matches: 5. CDR3 length: 15 amino acids. CDR3: CASSQLAGVSNEQFF. CDR3 bases: TGTGCCAGCAGCCAACTAGCGGGAGTTTCAAATGAGCAGTTCTTC.

The rearrangement uses TRBV27 and TRBJ2-7, with D maybe TRBD2 (6 bases). CDR3 length: 15 amino acids. V lost 5 bases to trimming and J lost 3 bases, with 17 bases between them. Germline CDR1 MNHEY, CDR2 SMNVEV (reference sequence). The CDR3 spells CASSRAGRWVYEQYF. CDR3 sequence (DNA): TGTGCCAGCAGTAGGGCGGGACGATGGGTCTACGAGCAGTACTTC.

Only a few counts were recorded for this clonotype. J is TRBJ2-1 and V is TRBV27; no clear D. Germline V lookup: CDR1 MNHEY, CDR2 SMNVEV (reference sequence). Trimming removed 4 bases from V and 5 bases from J, with 24 bases in between. The CDR3 covers 18 residues. Written as DNA, the CDR3 is TGTGCCAGCAGTTATATAGGGATCTCTGGCGCGGCCAACAATGAGCAGTTCTTC. Translating gives CASSYIGISGAANNEQFF.

The table lists this clonotype with a few counts. This chain uses TRBV9 with TRBJ2-3; the match to TRBD2 covers 10 bases. There are 14 residues in the CDR3. The germline gives CDR1 SGDLS, CDR2 YYNGEE. After removal of 3 bases from V and 4 bases from J, the junction contained 2 bases not matched to a gene. The CDR3 nucleotides read TGTGCCAGCAGCGCTAGCGGGAGTTCAGATACGCAGTATTTT. This codes for CASSASGSSDTQYF. The variable domain in full, completed from reference TRBV9 and TRBJ2-3, reads DSGVTQTPKHLITATGQRVTLRCSPRSGDLSVYWYQQSLDQGLQFLIQYYNGEERAKGNILERFSAQQFPDLHSELNLSSLELGDSALYFCASSASGSSDTQYFGPGTRLTVL.

The chain's CDR3 is CASSLISGIKFF. The CDR3 DNA follows: TGTGCCAGCAGCTTGATTAGCGGGATCAAGTTCTTC. The chain employs TRBV7-9 and TRBJ2-1, with TRBD2 identical over 8 bases. The CDR3 covers 12 residues. The germline CDR1 and CDR2 sequences are SEHNR and FQNEAQ (reference sequence). Germline trimming cut 3 bases from V and 14 bases from J; bases unmatched to any gene: 6.

This chain links TRBV30 with TRBJ1-1; D might be TRBD1 (5 bases). Germline V gene data show CDR1 as GTSNPN and CDR2 as SVGIG (reference sequence). The CDR3 has 14 amino acids. Trimming cost V 3 bases and J 6 bases, with 17 bases left between them. DNA of the CDR3: TGTGCCTGGAGCCACCCAGGGTTGGGGGCTGAAGCTTTCTTT. Translating gives CAWSHPGLGAEAFF.

The rearrangement joins TRBV7-2 to TRBJ1-5, with 9 bases matching TRBD1. This CDR3 comprises 15 residues. The V and J ends lost 1 base and 7 bases, in that order; junction bases with no gene match: 5. Germline lookup yields CDR1 SGHTA and CDR2 FQGNSA. DNA for the CDR3: TGTGCCAGCAGCTTAGAAGGGACAGGGCTACAGCCCCAGCATTTT. It specifies CASSLEGTGLQPQHF.

The gene calls are TRBV20-1 and TRBJ1-2, with unresolved D. Trimming took 5 bases from V and 4 from J, leaving 14 bases between them. Germline V lookup: CDR1 DFQATT, CDR2 SNEGSKA (reference sequence). The CDR3 extends over 13 amino acids. This CDR3 is CSAGRTDPYGYTF. CDR3 coding DNA: TGCAGTGCTGGGAGGACGGATCCCTATGGCTACACCTTC.